This T cell receptor beta chain was captured in a study of T cell responses to AZD1222 COVID-19 vaccine. Study information: The study pooled second doses at about 4 or about 12 weeks. The study, taken as a whole, reports: Donors were chiefly white British, with a greater number of females, and clonal diversity was perhaps underestimated.

This clone was observed a single time. Its antigen is not identified. TCRdb's table, derived via immunoSEQ multiplex PCR, lists solely in-frame clones and lacks some. This table holds 150,000 or so clones, around 94% found once. Germline V gene data show CDR1 as SGHVS and CDR2 as FQNEAQ. The CDR3 runs to 16 residues. Trimming cost V 5 bases and J 0 bases; bases outside gene matches: 6. The receptor's source is an adult in good health. The rearrangement links TRBV7-8 to TRBJ2-7; 11 bases fit TRBD2. The material was peripheral blood, obtained on day 0 of AZD1222 vaccination. The DNA of the CDR3 is TGTGCCAGCAGCCCGAGCACTAGCGGGAGCTCCTACGAGCAGTACTTC. Translating gives CASSPSTSGSSYEQYF. The full variable domain, rest sourced from reference TRBV7-8 and TRBJ2-7, is GAGVSQSPRYKVAKRGQDVALRCDPISGHVSLFWYQQALGQGPEFLTYFQNEAQLDKSGLPSDRFFAERPEGSVSTLKIQRTQQEDSAVYLCASSPSTSGSSYEQYFGPGTRLTVT.